This TCR beta chain was captured in a study of human T cells and chemical hapten exposure. Overall study: The study lasted roughly 22 weeks, and patients were dosed weekly with diphenylcyclopropenone on the scalp throughout. Minor pooled library volume differences mainly drove per-sample TCR yield variation. The study's findings and limits: Compared with pre-sensitization or healthy control sets, expanded TCRs clustered more.

This CDR3 region has 15 residues. The trim removed 7 bases at V and 2 bases at J, leaving 7 bases unmatched. CDR1 and CDR2 (germline): SEHNR, FQNEAQ (reference sequence). The time point is: patch test 1, 2 weeks after DPC sensitization. Treatment of the sample: therapeutic diphenylcyclopropenone sensitization with weekly scalp DPC. This clonotype was found a few times. The antigen is undetermined. From the RACE reads, TCRdb called clonotypes with MiXCR, one entry per CDR3 protein. The sample includes approximately 90,000 distinct CDR3 sequences, roughly an eighth of them seen just once. This specimen was whole blood, taken in connection with sensitization to the hapten diphenylcyclopropenone (DPC). V usage is TRBV7-9 and J usage is TRBJ2-5; 10 nucleotides agree with TRBD2. This receptor was identified in a woman in her forties with alopecia areata. Some clones in this sample may be carry-over from other donors' samples. CDR3 DNA: TGTGCCAGCACAGGGACTAGCGCGGATCAAGAGACCCAGTACTTC. Translated: CASTGTSADQETQYF.